This entry lists 20 T cell receptor beta chains sequenced from one sample in a study of CD8 T cells in ankylosing spondylitis. MiXCR, applied by TCRdb to the 5' RACE reads, yields one record per CDR3 protein. This table has around 490,000 distinct CDR3 sequences, about 5% appearing once. No antigen has been assigned to these receptors. The study's findings and limits: Characteristic of ankylosing spondylitis blood, it appeared, was a TCR beta motif comprising several highly homologous variants.

The source material was blood, either unsorted or a sorted T cell fraction (not recorded which). These receptors were obtained from a male donor with ankylosing spondylitis.

The table lists this clonotype with many counts. The V and J genes are TRBV9 and TRBJ2-1, with D hard to call. This CDR3 is 13 amino acids long. The V and J ends lost 0 bases and 6 bases respectively, with 7 bases between them. Germline loops: CDR1 SGDLS, CDR2 YYNGEE. CDR3 bases: TGTGCCAGCAGCGTAGGTGGCGGCAATGAGCAGTTCTTC. Translation: CASSVGGGNEQFF.

In its sample, this clonotype was seen many times. The chain carries TRBV20-1 and TRBJ2-1, with 9 bases that match TRBD2. This CDR3 comprises 15 residues. V dropped 3 bases and J dropped 0; count of bases not matched to a gene: 3. Per germline, CDR1 DFQATT and CDR2 SNEGSKA (reference sequence). CDR3 sequence reads: CSARKTSGSYNEQFF. The CDR3 DNA reads TGCAGTGCTAGGAAGACTAGCGGCTCCTACAATGAGCAGTTCTTC.

This clonotype was observed many times. The rearrangement links TRBV5-1 to TRBJ2-1; 11 bases are shared with TRBD2. The CDR3 is made up of 17 amino acids. The germline CDR1 and CDR2 sequences are SGHRS and YFSETQ. J gave up 4 bases and V 1 base, and 7 bases lay outside the gene matches. The chain's CDR3 is CASSLSSSGRLYNEQFF. The CDR3 DNA is TGCGCCAGCAGCTTGTCGTCTAGCGGGAGGTTGTACAATGAGCAGTTCTTC.

In this sample, this clonotype turned up many times. The chain joins TRBV5-1 to TRBJ2-2; D possibly corresponds to TRBD2 (6 bases). Germline V lookup: CDR1 SGHRS, CDR2 YFSETQ. V was pared by 4 bases and J by 1 base, with 11 bases between. The CDR3 is 15 residues long. CDR3 nucleotides: TGCGCCAGCAGCCAATCGGGGGTGAACACCGGGGAGCTGTTTTTT. It yields the protein CASSQSGVNTGELFF.

The chain employs TRBV7-6 and TRBJ2-2; weak D call: TRBD2 (5 bases). CDR1 and CDR2 from the germline V gene are SGHVS and FNYEAQ. The CDR3 covers 17 residues. Trimming took 4 bases from V and 3 from J, leaving 18 bases between them. The CDR3 spells CASSSPETGIDTGELFF. The CDR3 DNA sequence: TGTGCCAGCAGCTCCCCGGAGACCGGGATCGACACCGGGGAGCTGTTTTTT.

The chain joins TRBV27 to TRBJ1-2; the D gene is possibly TRBD1 (5 bases). Germline V gene data show CDR1 as MNHEY and CDR2 as SMNVEV (reference sequence). V lost 0 bases and J lost 5, with 13 bases in between. This CDR3 has 15 amino acids. CDR3 sequence (DNA): TGTGCCAGCAGTTTATCATCCCAGGGACGGTATGGCTACACCTTC. The encoded protein is CASSLSSQGRYGYTF.

This clonotype was observed a few times. The chain joins TRBV20-1 to TRBJ2-2, with 8 bases matching TRBD2. The junction had 6 bases not matched to a gene; V was cut back by 0 bases and J by 3 bases. CDR1 DFQATT and CDR2 SNEGSKA come from the germline V gene (reference sequence). The CDR3 extends over 16 amino acids. The CDR3, as DNA: TGCAGTGCTAGAGATGGGGCGGGGGGTCACACCGGGGAGCTGTTTTTT. This encodes CSARDGAGGHTGELFF.

This clonotype was observed at least ten times. The chain carries TRBV6-1 and TRBJ2-1; unclear D gene. V shed 8 bases and J shed 0 bases, with 17 bases lying between them. This CDR3 contains 16 residues. Germline CDR1 is MNHNS and CDR2 is SASEGT. The CDR3 is CASGSSTASSYNEQFF. The CDR3 coding sequence is TGTGCCAGCGGGTCCTCCACCGCGAGCTCCTACAATGAGCAGTTCTTC.

This clonotype was observed at least ten times. This CDR3 is CASSPRATNEKLFF. Here the CDR3 DNA reads TGCGCCAGCTCCCCGCGTGCAACTAATGAAAAACTGTTTTTT. V is TRBV5-1 and J is TRBJ1-4; D ambiguous. The CDR3 contains 14 residues. Trimming shortened V by 7 bases and J by 0 bases, and 10 bases separated the two germline ends. Germline assignment: CDR1 SGHRS and CDR2 YFSETQ.

This clonotype was seen only a few times. The chain couples TRBV4-1 to TRBJ2-1, with TRBD1 matching over 8 bases. The CDR3 sequence is 16 residues long. Germline CDR1 reads MGHRA; CDR2 reads YSYEKL. Germline trimming cut 0 bases from V and 3 bases from J; bases unmatched to any gene: 4. The DNA for the CDR3 is TGCGCCAGCAGCCAAGATCGGACAGGGATCTACAATGAGCAGTTCTTC. This gives the protein CASSQDRTGIYNEQFF.

This chain connects TRBV2 to TRBJ2-6; TRBD2 aligns across 15 bases. The V gene's germline CDR1 is SNHLY and CDR2 FYNNEI. The V segment lost 11 bases and the J segment 3 bases; nucleotides outside the gene matches: 11. CDR3 size: 18 residues. CDR3 nucleotide sequence: TGTGCCTTCAGAACCGGGACTAGCGGGAGGAGTGGGGCCAACGTCCTGACTTTC. Amino acids: CAFRTGTSGRSGANVLTF.

This clonotype was counted at least ten times. The chain uses TRBV5-1 and TRBJ1-6; no clear D gene. V dropped 4 bases and J dropped 10 bases, with 18 bases sitting between them. The CDR3 sequence is 15 residues long. Germline V gene data show CDR1 as SGHRS and CDR2 as YFSETQ. CDR3 protein: CASSREGSGGSPLHF. CDR3 nucleotides: TGCGCCAGCAGCCGGGAGGGCAGTGGCGGGTCACCCCTCCACTTT.

This clonotype has just a few counts. The V and J genes are TRBV9 and TRBJ2-2; 8 nucleotides align to TRBD1. The trim removed 3 bases at V and 3 bases at J, leaving 7 bases unmatched. The CDR3 has 16 residues. Per the germline V gene, CDR1 is SGDLS and CDR2 is YYNGEE. The CDR3 sequence: CASSASGGADTGELFF. CDR3 coding DNA: TGTGCCAGCAGCGCATCAGGGGGCGCAGACACCGGGGAGCTGTTTTTT.

The CDR3 is CASSSSSAGNTEAFF. The CDR3 DNA reads as TGTGCCAGTAGTTCCTCCTCGGCCGGGAACACTGAAGCTTTCTTT. The chain links TRBV19 to TRBJ1-1, with D uncertain. V dropped 5 bases and J dropped 1 base, with 14 bases sitting between them. The CDR3 covers 15 residues. Germline CDR1 LNHDA, CDR2 SQIVND (reference sequence). The entire variable domain, with the rest obtained from reference TRBV19 and TRBJ1-1, is as follows: DGGITQSPKYLFRKEGQNVTLSCEQNLNHDAMYWYRQDPGQGLRLIYYSQIVNDFQKGDIAEGYSVSREKKESFPLTVTSAQKNPTAFYLCASSSSSAGNTEAFFGQGTRLTVV.

In this sample, this clonotype turned up many times. J is TRBJ1-5 and V is TRBV9; D perhaps matches TRBD1 (5 bases). V was trimmed by 4 bases and J by 4 bases, leaving 12 bases between them. This CDR3 comprises 14 residues. Per the germline V gene, CDR1 is SGDLS and CDR2 is YYNGEE. CDR3 sequence (DNA): TGTGCCAGCAGCTGGGGACCGATAAATCAGCCCCAGCATTTT. Protein sequence: CASSWGPINQPQHF.

This clonotype was observed at least ten times. The gene calls are TRBV20-1 and TRBJ2-2; 7 nucleotides agree with TRBD2. The CDR3 spans 16 residues. The germline CDR1 and CDR2 sequences are DFQATT and SNEGSKA (reference sequence). The V gene end was trimmed by 0 bases and the J gene end by 4 bases; junction bases not matched to a gene: 8. The CDR3 reads CSAREREGYLTGELFF. In DNA, the CDR3 is TGCAGTGCTAGAGAGAGGGAGGGATACCTCACCGGGGAGCTGTTTTTT.

This clonotype was recorded at least ten times. The genes are TRBV4-3 and TRBJ2-3; no clear D. The germline CDR1 and CDR2 sequences are LGHNA and YSLEER. This CDR3 has 13 amino acids. The V end lost 1 base, the J end lost 4 bases, and 6 bases lay between the germline ends. The CDR3 nucleotides read TGCGCCAGCAGCCAAGCTACGGCAGATACGCAGTATTTT. Its translation is CASSQATADTQYF.

This chain links TRBV18 with TRBJ2-1; TRBD1 matches at 7 bases. The CDR3 loop spans 15 amino acids. Germline trimming cut 2 bases from V and 8 bases from J; bases unmatched to any gene: 9. Germline CDR1 and CDR2: KGHSH and LQKENI. CDR3 nucleotides: TGTGCCAGCTCACCAGGGAGACAGGGAAGGGATGAGCAGTTCTTC. Amino acid sequence: CASSPGRQGRDEQFF.

The rearrangement joins TRBV29-1 to TRBJ2-3; D is undetermined. The CDR3 covers 13 residues. V was clipped by 1 base and J by 2 bases, with 7 bases between them. The germline CDR1 and CDR2 sequences are SQVTM and ANQGSEA. The CDR3 loop reads CSVEAPTTDTQYF. CDR3 sequence (DNA): TGCAGCGTTGAAGCCCCTACCACAGATACGCAGTATTTT.

This sequence joins TRBV7-6 and TRBJ1-1; D is ambiguous. From germline, CDR1 is SGHVS and CDR2 FNYEAQ. This CDR3 is 12 amino acids long. V was shortened by 6 bases and J by 0 bases, with 5 bases between the two germline ends. CDR3 region: CASRQLNTEAFF. In DNA, the CDR3 is TGTGCCAGCAGACAGCTGAACACTGAAGCTTTCTTT.